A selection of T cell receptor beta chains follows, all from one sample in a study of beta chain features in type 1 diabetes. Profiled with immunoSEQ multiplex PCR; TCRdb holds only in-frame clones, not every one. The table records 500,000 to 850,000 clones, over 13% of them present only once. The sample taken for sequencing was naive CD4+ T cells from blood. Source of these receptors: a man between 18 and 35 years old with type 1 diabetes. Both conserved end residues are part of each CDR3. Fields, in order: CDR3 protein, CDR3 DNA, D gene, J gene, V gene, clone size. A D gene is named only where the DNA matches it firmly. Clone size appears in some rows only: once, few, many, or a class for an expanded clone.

CDR3aa: CASGPGGSYTF; CDR3nt: TGTGCCAGCGGACCAGGGGGCAGCTACACCTTC; d_gene: TRBD1; j_gene: TRBJ1-2; v_gene: TRBV7-9; abundance: .
CDR3aa: CSVAGYKNTEAFF; CDR3nt: TGCAGCGTTGCGGGGTATAAGAACACTGAAGCTTTCTTT; d_gene: .; j_gene: TRBJ1-1; v_gene: TRBV29-1; abundance: few
CDR3aa: CASSTRVGGGSYNEQFF; CDR3nt: TGCGCCAGCAGCACACGAGTGGGCGGGGGCTCCTACAATGAGCAGTTCTTC; d_gene: TRBD2; j_gene: TRBJ2-1; v_gene: TRBV5-1; abundance: few
CDR3aa: CSVATRGKNEQFF; CDR3nt: TGCAGCGTAGCCACTCGGGGGAAAAATGAGCAGTTCTTC; d_gene: .; j_gene: TRBJ2-1; v_gene: TRBV29-1; abundance: few
CDR3aa: CAWTKGDEGETQYF; CDR3nt: TGTGCCTGGACCAAGGGGGACGAGGGGGAGACCCAGTACTTC; d_gene: .; j_gene: TRBJ2-5; v_gene: TRBV30; abundance: .
CDR3aa: CASSFGGDNYEQYF; CDR3nt: TGTGCCAGCAGCTTCGGCGGGGATAACTACGAGCAGTACTTC; d_gene: .; j_gene: TRBJ2-7; v_gene: TRBV7-2; abundance: .
CDR3aa: CASSLVGGGGETQYF; CDR3nt: TGTGCTAGCAGCTTAGTAGGGGGTGGCGGAGAGACCCAGTACTTC; d_gene: .; j_gene: TRBJ2-5; v_gene: TRBV7-7; abundance: .
CDR3aa: CASSFLGQGANEQYF; CDR3nt: TGCGCCAGCAGCTTTCTGGGACAGGGGGCTAACGAGCAGTACTTC; d_gene: TRBD1; j_gene: TRBJ2-7; v_gene: TRBV4-3; abundance: once
CDR3aa: CASTEGVEQYF; CDR3nt: TGCGCCAGCACCGAGGGGGTCGAGCAGTACTTC; d_gene: .; j_gene: TRBJ2-7; v_gene: TRBV5-1; abundance: .
CDR3aa: CASAFGGWDIQYF; CDR3nt: TGTGCCAGCGCCTTTGGGGGATGGGACATTCAGTACTTC; d_gene: .; j_gene: TRBJ2-4; v_gene: TRBV18; abundance: .
CDR3aa: CASSLELAGGAYEQYF; CDR3nt: TGCGCCAGCAGCTTGGAACTAGCGGGAGGGGCCTACGAGCAGTACTTC; d_gene: TRBD2; j_gene: TRBJ2-7; v_gene: TRBV5-1; abundance: .
CDR3aa: CASTVRLAGGQETQYF; CDR3nt: TGTGCCAGCACTGTAAGACTAGCGGGGGGTCAAGAGACCCAGTACTTC; d_gene: TRBD2; j_gene: TRBJ2-5; v_gene: TRBV6-6; abundance: .
CDR3aa: CASSLAGTGNTIYF; CDR3nt: TGTGCCAGCAGCTTGGCAGGGACAGGAAACACCATATATTTT; d_gene: .; j_gene: TRBJ1-3; v_gene: TRBV5-4; abundance: few
CDR3aa: CASSLVRRENYEQYF; CDR3nt: TGTGCCAGCAGCTTGGTGCGTCGGGAGAACTACGAGCAGTACTTC; d_gene: .; j_gene: TRBJ2-7; v_gene: TRBV5-6; abundance: .
CDR3aa: CASSPLIGEGETQYF; CDR3nt: TGTGCCAGCAGCCCCTTGATTGGGGAGGGGGAGACCCAGTACTTC; d_gene: TRBD2; j_gene: TRBJ2-5; v_gene: TRBV7-2; abundance: .
CDR3aa: CASRKTSGYETQYF; CDR3nt: TGTGCCAGCAGGAAGACTAGCGGGTACGAGACCCAGTACTTC; d_gene: TRBD2; j_gene: TRBJ2-5; v_gene: TRBV7-9; abundance: few
CDR3aa: CASSVRETQYF; CDR3nt: TGTGCCAGCAGCGTTCGGGAGACCCAGTACTTC; d_gene: .; j_gene: TRBJ2-5; v_gene: TRBV9; abundance: few
CDR3aa: CASSHRGSNQPQHF; CDR3nt: TGTGCCAGTAGTCACAGGGGGAGCAATCAGCCCCAGCATTTT; d_gene: TRBD1; j_gene: TRBJ1-5; v_gene: TRBV19; abundance: few
CDR3aa: CSVEKQETQYF; CDR3nt: TGCAGCGTTGAAAAGCAAGAGACCCAGTACTTC; d_gene: .; j_gene: TRBJ2-5; v_gene: TRBV29-1; abundance: few
CDR3aa: CASSQDPSTDTQYF; CDR3nt: TGCGCCAGCAGCCAAGATCCTTCCACAGATACGCAGTATTTT; d_gene: .; j_gene: TRBJ2-3; v_gene: TRBV4-1; abundance: .
CDR3aa: CSVTRPLNTEAFF; CDR3nt: TGCAGCGTTACCCGACCTTTGAACACTGAAGCTTTCTTT; d_gene: .; j_gene: TRBJ1-1; v_gene: TRBV29-1; abundance: .
CDR3aa: CASSLASGGPEETQYF; CDR3nt: TGTGCCAGCTCCCTAGCTAGCGGGGGACCTGAAGAGACCCAGTACTTC; d_gene: TRBD2; j_gene: TRBJ2-5; v_gene: TRBV2; abundance: .
CDR3aa: CASSFDRGTYEQYF; CDR3nt: TGTGCCAGCAGCTTCGACAGGGGCACCTACGAGCAGTACTTC; d_gene: TRBD1; j_gene: TRBJ2-7; v_gene: TRBV5-8; abundance: .
CDR3aa: CASSQGQGLYNEQFF; CDR3nt: TGCGCCAGCAGCCAAGGACAGGGACTTTACAATGAGCAGTTCTTC; d_gene: .; j_gene: TRBJ2-1; v_gene: TRBV4-1; abundance: .
CDR3aa: CASSLTSGTDTQYF; CDR3nt: TGCGCCAGCAGCCTGACTAGCGGCACAGATACGCAGTATTTT; d_gene: TRBD2; j_gene: TRBJ2-3; v_gene: TRBV5-1; abundance: .
CDR3aa: CASSLGLWDTQYF; CDR3nt: TGTGCCAGCAGCTTAGGCCTCTGGGATACGCAGTATTTT; d_gene: .; j_gene: TRBJ2-3; v_gene: TRBV7-9; abundance: .
CDR3aa: CASAQGQLRETQYF; CDR3nt: TGTGCCAGCGCCCAAGGACAGCTGAGGGAGACCCAGTACTTC; d_gene: .; j_gene: TRBJ2-5; v_gene: TRBV27; abundance: .
CDR3aa: CASSPATTNEKLFF; CDR3nt: TGTGCCAGCAGCCCAGCCACAACTAATGAAAAACTGTTTTTT; d_gene: .; j_gene: TRBJ1-4; v_gene: TRBV7-9; abundance: few
CDR3aa: CAIKLSAGELFF; CDR3nt: TGTGCCATCAAACTCAGCGCCGGGGAGCTGTTTTTT; d_gene: .; j_gene: TRBJ2-2; v_gene: TRBV10-3; abundance: few
CDR3aa: CASSSWRGRGQGETQYF; CDR3nt: TGTGCCAGCAGCTCCTGGCGGGGCAGGGGGCAGGGAGAGACCCAGTACTTC; d_gene: TRBD1; j_gene: TRBJ2-5; v_gene: TRBV5-4; abundance: .
CDR3aa: CASSLGYEQYF; CDR3nt: TGTGCCAGCAGTTTAGGCTACGAGCAGTACTTC; d_gene: .; j_gene: TRBJ2-7; v_gene: TRBV28; abundance: .
CDR3aa: CASSPAVAVDTQYF; CDR3nt: TGTGCCAGCAGCCCGGCGGTAGCAGTAGATACGCAGTATTTT; d_gene: .; j_gene: TRBJ2-3; v_gene: TRBV11-1; abundance: few
CDR3aa: CAWMRPGTLHTEAFF; CDR3nt: TGTGCCTGGATGAGACCAGGGACGCTGCACACTGAAGCTTTCTTT; d_gene: .; j_gene: TRBJ1-1; v_gene: TRBV30; abundance: few
CDR3aa: CASSLSRGTDTQYF; CDR3nt: TGTGCCAGCAGCTTAAGCCGGGGCACAGATACGCAGTATTTT; d_gene: .; j_gene: TRBJ2-3; v_gene: TRBV7-2; abundance: few
CDR3aa: CASSLGDRGPYEQYF; CDR3nt: TGTGCCAGCAGTCTCGGGGACAGGGGTCCCTACGAGCAGTACTTC; d_gene: TRBD1; j_gene: TRBJ2-7; v_gene: TRBV2; abundance: few
CDR3aa: CASSDQGDQPQHF; CDR3nt: TGTGCCAGCAGCGATCAGGGTGATCAGCCCCAGCATTTT; d_gene: .; j_gene: TRBJ1-5; v_gene: TRBV7-9; abundance: .
CDR3aa: CAWSVRQTGYSNQPQHF; CDR3nt: TGTGCCTGGAGTGTACGACAGACCGGCTATAGCAATCAGCCCCAGCATTTT; d_gene: .; j_gene: TRBJ1-5; v_gene: TRBV30; abundance: few
CDR3aa: CASSFLPGIQETQYF; CDR3nt: TGCGCCAGCAGCTTCCTCCCAGGCATACAAGAGACCCAGTACTTC; d_gene: .; j_gene: TRBJ2-5; v_gene: TRBV5-1; abundance: .
CDR3aa: CASPRTGANYGYTF; CDR3nt: TGCGCCAGCCCTCGGACAGGAGCTAACTATGGCTACACCTTC; d_gene: TRBD1; j_gene: TRBJ1-2; v_gene: TRBV23-1; abundance: .
CDR3aa: CASRSSGSNTGELFF; CDR3nt: TGTGCCAGCAGATCTAGCGGGAGTAACACCGGGGAGCTGTTTTTT; d_gene: TRBD2; j_gene: TRBJ2-2; v_gene: TRBV6-5; abundance: few
CDR3aa: CASSQDLGAPDTQYF; CDR3nt: TGTGCCAGCAGCCAAGATCTGGGAGCTCCAGATACGCAGTATTTT; d_gene: .; j_gene: TRBJ2-3; v_gene: TRBV14; abundance: few
CDR3aa: CASSFDREDGYTF; CDR3nt: TGTGCCAGCTCCTTCGACAGGGAGGATGGCTACACCTTC; d_gene: TRBD1; j_gene: TRBJ1-2; v_gene: TRBV18; abundance: .
CDR3aa: CASSLRNTEAFF; CDR3nt: TGTGCCAGCTCACTTAGGAACACTGAAGCTTTCTTT; d_gene: .; j_gene: TRBJ1-1; v_gene: TRBV18; abundance: .
CDR3aa: CASSSGLAKAYNEQFF; CDR3nt: TGTGCCAGCAGCTCGGGACTAGCGAAAGCCTACAATGAGCAGTTCTTC; d_gene: TRBD2; j_gene: TRBJ2-1; v_gene: TRBV5-4; abundance: few
CDR3aa: CASSLSSVNTGELFF; CDR3nt: TGTGCCAGCAGTTTGTCTAGCGTGAACACCGGGGAGCTGTTTTTT; d_gene: .; j_gene: TRBJ2-2; v_gene: TRBV27; abundance: .